A few counts support the clone carrying this TCR beta chain. TCRdb reanalysed the RT-PCR reads using MiXCR and keeps one entry per CDR3 protein. The data hold fewer than 800,000 distinct CDR3 sequences, with more than 13% observed a single time. The CDR3 runs 14 residues. The germline gives CDR1 MDHEN, CDR2 SYDVKM. The germline V and J ends were trimmed by 6 bases and 4 bases, with 13 bases remaining between them. V usage is TRBV28 and J usage is TRBJ2-1; D is possibly TRBD2 (6 bases). Material for sequencing was memory CD4+ T cells from blood. This clonotype originated in a female donor in good health, serving as a healthy control. The CDR3 region is CASSPGGTYNEQFF. The CDR3 coding sequence is TGTGCCAGCAGCCCTGGGGGGACTTACAATGAGCAGTTCTTC.